The entry below gives a single T cell receptor beta chain sequence along with its context. The V end was cut by 4 bases, the J end by 5 bases, with 12 bases between. The CDR3 extends over 13 amino acids. Germline V gives CDR1 SGHDT, CDR2 YYEEEE. The protocol was immunoSEQ multiplex PCR, while the TCRdb copy is restricted to in-frame clones and leaves out a portion. This table holds more than 35,000 clones, approximately 90% found once. The sample comes from a study of T cell changes during pregnancy in multiple sclerosis. Sequencing used CD8+ T cells from peripheral blood mononuclear cells, obtained after pregnancy. This clonotype was obtained from a female donor in good health, enrolled as a control in a pregnancy study. This chain connects TRBV5-6 to TRBJ1-1, with D hard to call. In DNA, the CDR3 is TGTGCCAGCAGCCTAGACGCGGGTACTGAAGCTTTCTTT. Translated, it gives CASSLDAGTEAFF.